Each of the 31 T cell receptor beta chains below was sequenced from the same sample in a study of T cells in Graves' hyperthyroidism and ophthalmopathy. Amplification yielded TCR beta CDR3 regions, with RNA transcripts as the source. First-round RT-PCR targeting the TCR CDR3 was performed with the HTBI primer set. MiXCR, applied by TCRdb to the multiplex PCR reads, yields one record per CDR3 protein. The table lists 350,000 or so distinct CDR3 sequences, about 20% of them singletons. Sequencing used blood. The source of these receptors is a woman aged 45 to 65 with Graves' hyperthyroidism.

This clonotype appeared a few times. The chain combines TRBV20-1 with TRBJ2-5, with TRBD2 matching over 8 bases. V was pared by 2 bases and J by 2 bases, with 4 bases of the junction left unmatched. Germline CDR1 and CDR2: DFQATT and SNEGSKA (reference sequence). This CDR3 region has 14 residues. CDR3 sequence (DNA): TGCAGTGCTAGATTACTAGCGGTACAAGAGACCCAGTACTTC. Its protein product is CSARLLAVQETQYF.

In its sample, this clonotype was seen many times. This chain uses TRBV10-2 with TRBJ2-1; D call uncertain. The V gene's germline CDR1 is WSHSY and CDR2 SAAADI. The CDR3 length is 14 residues. Trimming cost V 3 bases and J 9 bases, with 15 bases left between them. DNA of the CDR3: TGCGCCAGCAGTGACCCACCCACTTTCCCTGAGCAGTTCTTC. Protein sequence: CASSDPPTFPEQFF.

This clonotype showed up many times. The V call is TRBV11-2, the J call TRBJ2-3; 11 bases fit TRBD2. Germline assignment: CDR1 SGHAT and CDR2 FQNNGV. The V gene end was trimmed by 5 bases and the J gene end by 7 bases; junction bases not matched to a gene: 8. The CDR3 loop spans 15 amino acids. The DNA for the CDR3 is TGTGCCAGCAGCCCCGATAGCGGGGGGGCGAATACGCAGTATTTT. It translates to CASSPDSGGANTQYF.

This clonotype appeared many times. The genes are TRBV20-1 and TRBJ1-2; D gene ambiguous. Trimming cost V 6 bases and J 2 bases, with 10 bases left between them. From germline, CDR1 is DFQATT and CDR2 SNEGSKA (reference sequence). The CDR3 runs 12 residues. The CDR3 DNA follows: TGCAGTGCACAGCGGACGAACTATGGCTACACCTTC. It codes for CSAQRTNYGYTF.

This clonotype was recorded at least ten times. The chain combines TRBV12-3 or TRBV12-4 with TRBJ2-7; D is unclear. Trimming took off 6 bases at V and 1 base at J, with 7 bases between the two ends. CDR3 length: 12 residues. The CDR3 loop is CASRLGSYEQYF. CDR3 DNA: TGTGCCAGCAGGTTGGGTTCCTACGAGCAGTACTTC.

This clonotype was recorded a few times. The rearrangement joins TRBV29-1 to TRBJ1-1; TRBD1 matches 9 bases. The CDR3 is 12 residues long. V gave up 6 bases and J gave up 11 bases; unmatched junction bases: 10. Germline-derived CDR1 and CDR2 are SQVTM and ANQGSEA. The CDR3 sequence is CSVARTGEKAFF. The CDR3 bases are TGCAGCGTCGCCAGGACAGGGGAAAAGGCTTTCTTT.

V gene TRBV4-1 combines with J gene TRBJ1-1; no clear D gene. The CDR3 is made up of 14 amino acids. V gave up 0 bases and J gave up 4 bases, with 9 bases separating them. Germline assignment: CDR1 MGHRA and CDR2 YSYEKL. CDR3 DNA sequence: TGCGCCAGCAGCCAAGATATGTCGGGCACTGAAGCTTTCTTT. It specifies CASSQDMSGTEAFF.

The chain links TRBV5-1 to TRBJ1-1, with 7 bases aligning to TRBD1. The CDR3 is made up of 14 amino acids. Germline V gives CDR1 SGHRS, CDR2 YFSETQ. J was trimmed by 4 bases and V by 4 bases; bases with no gene match: 7. The chain's CDR3 is CASSLTGLATEAFF. CDR3 in DNA: TGCGCCAGCAGCCTGACAGGGCTGGCCACTGAAGCTTTCTTT.

The J gene is TRBJ1-6, the V gene TRBV7-2; the D is unclear. V was pared by 0 bases and J by 9 bases, with 6 bases between. CDR1 is SGHTA and CDR2 is FQGNSA in the germline V gene. This CDR3 has 13 residues. CDR3 coding DNA: TGTGCCAGCAGCTTAGCGGGGTCTTCACCCCTCCACTTT. It translates to CASSLAGSSPLHF.

Ten or more counts support this clonotype. The chain joins TRBV29-1 to TRBJ1-1; unclear D gene. Per the germline V gene, CDR1 is SQVTM and CDR2 is ANQGSEA. V shed 0 bases and J shed 4 bases, with 3 bases lying between them. This CDR3 spans 11 amino acids. The CDR3 bases are TGCAGCGTTGAAGACGGCACTGAAGCTTTCTTT. Translated, it gives CSVEDGTEAFF.

This clonotype was counted at least ten times. The rearrangement links TRBV11-2 to TRBJ2-3, with D hard to call. CDR3 length equals 13 residues. The germline V and J ends were trimmed by 2 bases and 4 bases, with 7 bases remaining between them. Germline values: CDR1 SGHAT, CDR2 FQNNGV. CDR3 in DNA: TGTGCCAGCAGCTTATTATTGGCAGATACGCAGTATTTT. Translation: CASSLLLADTQYF.

This rearrangement joins TRBV11-1 to TRBJ2-1, with TRBD2 as a possible D gene (5 bases). Trimming shortened V by 0 bases and J by 9 bases, and 9 bases separated the two germline ends. The V gene's germline CDR1 is SGHAT and CDR2 FQDESV (reference sequence). This CDR3 is 13 amino acids long. The CDR3 DNA reads as TGTGCCAGCAGCTTAGCGGCTAGCAGTGAGCAGTTCTTC. Amino acids: CASSLAASSEQFF.

There are a few counts of this clonotype. This sequence joins TRBV29-1 and TRBJ1-1; D is perhaps TRBD1 (6 bases). The CDR3 is made up of 13 amino acids. V gave up 2 bases and J gave up 6 bases, with 13 bases separating them. The germline gives CDR1 SQVTM, CDR2 ANQGSEA. The CDR3 DNA follows: TGCAGCGTTGAATCAGGGGAAAGGCCTGAAGCTTTCTTT. Translation gives CSVESGERPEAFF.

This clonotype has at least ten counts. This chain joins TRBV5-1 and TRBJ1-1, with 9 bases aligning to TRBD1. Germline lookup yields CDR1 SGHRS and CDR2 YFSETQ. This CDR3 spans 15 amino acids. V trimming: 6 bases; J trimming: 0 bases; junction bases outside the gene matches: 6. The CDR3 coding sequence is TGCGCCAGCACCCCGGGACAGGGATTGAACACTGAAGCTTTCTTT. This sequence encodes CASTPGQGLNTEAFF.

This clonotype came up a few times. The gene calls are TRBV28 and TRBJ1-5, with TRBD1 as a possible D gene (6 bases). The V and J ends lost 9 bases and 2 bases respectively, with 11 bases between them. The CDR3 extends over 13 amino acids. Germline assignment: CDR1 MDHEN and CDR2 SYDVKM. CDR3: CARNYRGNQPQHF. The CDR3, as DNA: TGTGCCAGAAATTACAGGGGCAATCAGCCCCAGCATTTT.

This clonotype was seen ten or more times. This chain links TRBV6-6 with TRBJ2-1; D gene unclear. Trimming took off 0 bases at V and 7 bases at J, with 7 bases between the two ends. CDR1 MNHNY and CDR2 SVGAGI come from the germline V gene (reference sequence). CDR3 length: 13 residues. The chain's CDR3 is CASSYSAGNEQFF. CDR3 DNA sequence: TGTGCCAGCAGTTACTCGGCCGGGAATGAGCAGTTCTTC.

This clonotype was recorded a few times. The chain joins TRBV20-1 to TRBJ2-7; D is perhaps TRBD2 (5 bases). Germline CDR1 and CDR2: DFQATT and SNEGSKA (reference sequence). V lost 8 bases and J lost 0, with 11 bases in between. The CDR3 has 12 residues. CDR3 coding DNA: TGCAGTTGGGAGCGGACCTCCTACGAGCAGTACTTC. Residues: CSWERTSYEQYF.

There are a few counts of this clonotype. One end of the junction fails to match germline, which may point to a read error. The V call is TRBV3-1, the J call TRBJ2-1; 12 bases align to TRBD2. This CDR3 contains 19 residues. Germline V gives CDR1 LGHDT, CDR2 YNNKEL (reference sequence). The DNA for the CDR3 is TGTGCCAGCAGCCATGGACCCTCCAAGACTAGCGGGAGAGACAATCAGCAGTTCTTC. It yields the protein CASSHGPSKTSGRDNQQFF.

In its sample, this clonotype was seen a few times. The chain carries TRBV3-1 and TRBJ1-6; TRBD1 matches at 10 bases. In germline, CDR1 is LGHDT, CDR2 YNNKEL (reference sequence). The CDR3 totals 17 residues. V trimming: 0 bases; J trimming: 7 bases; junction bases outside the gene matches: 6. In DNA form, the CDR3 reads TGTGCCAGCAGCCAAGAACAGACAGGGGGCGGGAATTCACCCCTCCACTTT. Residues: CASSQEQTGGGNSPLHF. Together with reference TRBV3-1 and TRBJ1-6, the CDR3 gives the full variable domain: DTAVSQTPKYLVTQMGNDKSIKCEQNLGHDTMYWYKQDSKKFLKIMFSYNNKELIINETVPNRFSPKSPDKAHLNLHINSLELGDSAVYFCASSQEQTGGGNSPLHFGNGTRLTVT.

This clonotype was seen ten or more times. J is TRBJ2-3 and V is TRBV27; the D gene is possibly TRBD2 (5 bases). The CDR3 has 15 amino acids. The germline V gene encodes CDR1 MNHEY and CDR2 SMNVEV (reference sequence). Trimming pared 3 bases from V and 0 bases from J, leaving 10 bases between. The CDR3 region is CASSFGVPSTDTQYF. The DNA of the CDR3 is TGTGCCAGCAGTTTCGGGGTCCCTAGCACAGATACGCAGTATTTT.

The chain is built from TRBV20-1 and TRBJ1-4; D possibly corresponds to TRBD1 (6 bases). Germline V gene sequence: CDR1 DFQATT, CDR2 SNEGSKA (reference sequence). Trimming removed 0 bases from V and 5 bases from J, with 13 bases in between. The CDR3 loop spans 15 amino acids. The CDR3 sequence is CSAREQQGRNEKLFF. In nucleotides, the CDR3 is TGCAGTGCTAGAGAACAACAGGGCAGGAATGAAAAACTGTTTTTT.

This clonotype turned up a few times. The DNA for the CDR3 is TGTGCCATCAGTGAGCGGACAGGGGGGAACACTGAAGCTTTCTTT. This sequence encodes CAISERTGGNTEAFF. This chain links TRBV10-3 with TRBJ1-1; 10 bases are shared with TRBD1. CDR1 ENHRY and CDR2 SYGVKD come from the germline V gene. The CDR3 extends over 15 amino acids. With 2 bases clipped from V and 1 base from J, the junction kept 1 base outside the gene matches.

This clonotype was counted many times. The chain has TRBV30 and TRBJ1-4; D ambiguous. This CDR3 has 13 amino acids. CDR1 and CDR2 from the germline V gene are GTSNPN and SVGIG (reference sequence). V was trimmed by 2 bases and J by 2 bases, leaving 6 bases between them. The CDR3 spells CAWSRRTNEKLFF. The DNA for the CDR3 is TGTGCCTGGAGTCGTCGGACTAATGAAAAACTGTTTTTT.

The chain employs TRBV7-9 and TRBJ2-1, with 11 bases fitting TRBD2. Unmatched junction bases numbered 7, after V lost 5 bases and J lost 4 bases. This CDR3 comprises 16 residues. Germline CDR1 SEHNR, CDR2 FQNEAQ (reference sequence). CDR3 sequence (DNA): TGTGCCAGCAGCCAAGGGACTAGCGGATATTACAATGAGCAGTTCTTC. This gives the protein CASSQGTSGYYNEQFF.

The sample holds many counts of this clonotype. The rearrangement joins TRBV5-5 to TRBJ2-7; D gene ambiguous. The CDR3 loop spans 14 amino acids. CDR1 SGHKS and CDR2 YYEKEE come from the germline V gene (reference sequence). Trimming cost V 2 bases and J 5 bases, with 14 bases left between them. CDR3 nucleotide sequence: TGTGCCAGCAGCTTATCTGTAATTGAGGACGAGCAGTACTTC. The encoded protein is CASSLSVIEDEQYF.

This clonotype was recorded a few times. The J gene is TRBJ1-2, the V gene TRBV4-1; D unclear. This CDR3 region has 14 residues. Germline V gives CDR1 MGHRA, CDR2 YSYEKL. Trimming took off 0 bases at V and 2 bases at J, with 7 bases between the two ends. This CDR3 reads CASSQEWKNYGYTF. CDR3 sequence (DNA): TGCGCCAGCAGCCAAGAGTGGAAAAACTATGGCTACACCTTC.

The CDR3 here is CAWVFAGGNTIYF. The DNA for the CDR3 is TGTGCCTGGGTATTTGCAGGGGGAAACACCATATATTTT. The chain couples TRBV30 to TRBJ1-3; tentative D call: TRBD1 (5 bases). Trimming removed 5 bases from V and 4 bases from J, with 12 bases in between. Germline V gene lookup returns CDR1 GTSNPN and CDR2 SVGIG (reference sequence). The CDR3 is 13 residues long.

The rearrangement uses TRBV4-1 and TRBJ2-3, with 9 bases lining up with TRBD1. With V trimmed by 1 base and J by 3 bases, 2 bases remained unmatched. This CDR3 contains 15 residues. The germline CDR1 and CDR2 sequences are MGHRA and YSYEKL. CDR3 amino acids: CASSQGDRATDTQYF. The CDR3 DNA reads as TGCGCCAGCAGCCAAGGGGACAGGGCTACAGATACGCAGTATTTT.

In this sample, this clonotype turned up a few times. The V call is TRBV10-3, the J call TRBJ1-1, with D possibly matching TRBD1 (5 bases). Germline assignment: CDR1 ENHRY and CDR2 SYGVKD. The CDR3 spans 14 residues. Trimming took off 6 bases at V and 8 bases at J, with 19 bases between the two ends. The CDR3 sequence: CAISPDSATGEAFF. The CDR3 DNA reads TGTGCCATCAGCCCCGACTCCGCTACAGGAGAAGCTTTCTTT.

This clonotype has a handful of counts. This chain uses TRBV4-1 with TRBJ2-5; D is possibly TRBD2 (6 bases). Deletions cut 3 bases from V and 8 bases from J, with 25 bases between. The germline gives CDR1 MGHRA, CDR2 YSYEKL. The CDR3 spans 17 residues. The CDR3 reads CASSHNVLGGDGGTQYF. The CDR3 DNA reads TGCGCCAGCAGCCACAATGTATTAGGAGGGGACGGAGGAACCCAGTACTTC.

The V call is TRBV5-1, the J call TRBJ2-3; weak D call: TRBD1 (5 bases). With 0 bases removed from V and 6 bases from J, the gap between germline ends came to 14 bases. The CDR3 contains 15 residues. Germline V lookup: CDR1 SGHRS, CDR2 YFSETQ. The CDR3 nucleotides are TGCGCCAGCAGCTTGGGGGGCCTCCAACCCGATACGCAGTATTTT. Translation: CASSLGGLQPDTQYF.